A single sample gave rise to the 19 T cell receptor beta chains below, sequenced in a study of identical twins. In TCRdb, the 5' RACE reads were re-called with MiXCR into one record per CDR3 protein. The sample includes roughly 720,000 distinct CDR3 sequences, approximately 18% seen only once; the top ten take roughly 13%. The data were also submitted as part of a second study, on T cells expressing NK-cell markers.

The sample taken for sequencing was PBMCs. These receptors originate from a woman between 18 and 29 years old in good health.

The chain has TRBV6-5 and TRBJ2-1; 7 bases are shared with TRBD2. Germline V gene sequence: CDR1 MNHEY, CDR2 SVGAGI. Trimming took 7 bases from V and 0 from J; bases not matched to a gene: 15. This CDR3 has 18 residues. The CDR3, as DNA: TGTGCCAGCATTTCCTACCCGGGGGGAGGCTACTCCTACAATGAGCAGTTCTTC. Translating gives CASISYPGGGYSYNEQFF.

This chain links TRBV14 with TRBJ2-7; 10 bases fit TRBD1. The CDR3 loop spans 16 amino acids. J lost 3 bases, V lost 4 bases, and 9 bases had no gene match. The germline gives CDR1 SGHDN, CDR2 FVKESK. This CDR3 reads CASSPPWDRGNYEQYF. CDR3 DNA: TGTGCCAGCAGCCCTCCCTGGGACAGGGGAAACTACGAGCAGTACTTC.

The chain employs TRBV5-1 and TRBJ2-1; TRBD2 agrees at 8 bases. There are 14 residues in the CDR3. The germline CDR1 and CDR2 sequences are SGHRS and YFSETQ. The J segment lost 6 bases and the V segment lost 5 bases, leaving 7 bases of the junction unmatched. The CDR3 DNA reads TGCGCCAGCAGGACCGGGACTAGTAGCAATGAGCAGTTCTTC. Its translation: CASRTGTSSNEQFF.

The table lists this clonotype with a few counts. The rearrangement links TRBV12-3 or TRBV12-4 to TRBJ2-4; 10 bases line up with TRBD2. V gave up 6 bases and J gave up 3 bases; unmatched junction bases: 8. The CDR3 totals 16 residues. The CDR3 DNA follows: TGTGCCAGCAGAGCAGCGGGGGGGCAGGTCAAAAACATTCAGTACTTC. It yields the protein CASRAAGGQVKNIQYF.

As DNA, the CDR3 is TGCAGCACTAGGTATCAAAACAATGAGCAGTTCTTC. It codes for CSTRYQNNEQFF. The chain carries TRBV29-1 and TRBJ2-1; D may be TRBD2 (5 bases). The germline V gene encodes CDR1 SQVTM and CDR2 ANQGSEA. Deletions cut 8 bases from V and 5 bases from J, with 13 bases between. The CDR3 is made up of 12 amino acids.

The chain uses TRBV6-2 or TRBV6-3 and TRBJ2-1, with 9 bases matching TRBD1. V was pared by 9 bases and J by 7 bases, with 13 bases of the junction left unmatched. The CDR3 is 15 residues long. Germline loops: CDR1 MNHEY, CDR2 SVGEGT. CDR3 DNA: TGTGCCAGTACCACTTGGGACAGGGTACGAAATGAGCAGTTCTTC. Its protein product is CASTTWDRVRNEQFF.

V usage is TRBV7-9 and J usage is TRBJ2-7; the D gene is possibly TRBD1 (5 bases). This CDR3 is built from 14 residues. V was clipped by 5 bases and J by 1 base, with 12 bases between them. Per the germline V gene, CDR1 is SEHNR and CDR2 is FQNEAQ (reference sequence). Here the CDR3 DNA reads TGTGCCAGCAGCCCCCGACAGCGATCCTACGAGCAGTACTTC. Protein sequence: CASSPRQRSYEQYF. Drawing the rest from reference TRBV7-9 and TRBJ2-7, the complete variable domain is DTGVSQNPRHKITKRGQNVTFRCDPISEHNRLYWYRQTLGQGPEFLTYFQNEAQLEKSRLLSDRFSAERPKGSFSTLEIQRTEQGDSAMYLCASSPRQRSYEQYFGPGTRLTVT.

The chain combines TRBV20-1 with TRBJ2-3, with a possible D match to TRBD2 (5 bases). In germline, CDR1 is DFQATT, CDR2 SNEGSKA (reference sequence). This CDR3 is 16 amino acids long. V lost 0 bases, J lost 0 bases, and 13 bases lay in between. The CDR3 here is CSARDLRRFSTDTQYF. The CDR3 DNA is TGCAGTGCTAGAGATTTGAGGAGGTTTAGCACAGATACGCAGTATTTT.

The V gene is TRBV6-1, the J gene TRBJ1-1; TRBD1 aligns across 7 bases. The CDR3 has 13 residues. V dropped 6 bases and J dropped 11; count of bases not matched to a gene: 12. Germline V gene data show CDR1 as MNHNS and CDR2 as SASEGT. This CDR3 reads CASSRRGEVAAFF. The CDR3 coding sequence is TGTGCCAGCAGCCGCAGGGGGGAGGTGGCGGCTTTCTTT.

The V gene is TRBV9, the J gene TRBJ2-7; 12 positions agree with TRBD1. V lost 5 bases and J lost 6; bases outside the gene matches: 6. Germline assignment: CDR1 SGDLS and CDR2 YYNGEE. This CDR3 contains 14 residues. Here the CDR3 DNA reads TGTGCCAGCAGTCCCGGGACAGGGGGCCCCGAGCAGTACTTC. Translation: CASSPGTGGPEQYF.

J is TRBJ2-7 and V is TRBV5-1; 7 bases are a match to TRBD2. CDR3 length: 15 amino acids. CDR1 is SGHRS and CDR2 is YFSETQ in the germline V gene. V was clipped by 1 base and J by 3 bases; unmatched bases: 7. The CDR3, as DNA: TGCGCCAGCAGCTTGACTCCCGCTAGCGGCTACGAGCAGTACTTC. It codes for CASSLTPASGYEQYF.

This clonotype was detected only a few times. The chain recombines TRBV12-3 or TRBV12-4 with TRBJ1-5; maybe TRBD1 (5 bases). The CDR3 consists of 14 residues. V was shortened by 5 bases and J by 3 bases, with 11 bases between the two germline ends. In nucleotides, the CDR3 is TGTGCCAGCAGTCAAGACAGATACAATCAGCCCCAGCATTTT. It translates to CASSQDRYNQPQHF.

This clonotype was found many times. The rearrangement joins TRBV12-3 or TRBV12-4 to TRBJ1-3; D perhaps matches TRBD1 (6 bases). The CDR3 is made up of 15 amino acids. The V gene lost 6 bases and the J gene lost 1 base, with 13 bases spanning the gap. CDR3 nucleotides: TGTGCCAGCAGCCTAGGGGGGGCTTCTGGAAACACCATATATTTT. Protein sequence: CASSLGGASGNTIYF.

This chain links TRBV10-3 with TRBJ2-1; 8 bases fit TRBD2. The CDR3 covers 15 residues. V dropped 4 bases and J dropped 1; count of bases not matched to a gene: 3. The germline gives CDR1 ENHRY, CDR2 SYGVKD. The CDR3 nucleotides are TGTGCCATCAGTGGGTCGGGGGGGTCCTACAATGAGCAGTTCTTC. This codes for CAISGSGGSYNEQFF.

This clonotype was observed a few times. The V and J genes are TRBV15 and TRBJ2-1, with TRBD2 as a possible D gene (6 bases). Germline lookup yields CDR1 LNHNV and CDR2 YYDKDF (reference sequence). The CDR3 loop spans 15 amino acids. Trimming stripped 3 bases from V and 7 bases from J, with 16 bases between. CDR3 bases: TGTGCCACCAGCAGGCGGGGAGGACTATCAAATGAGCAGTTCTTC. The encoded protein is CATSRRGGLSNEQFF.

This clonotype was detected only a few times. The rearrangement uses TRBV24-1 and TRBJ2-7; 7 bases agree with TRBD2. Germline V lookup: CDR1 KGHDR, CDR2 SFDVKD. The CDR3 runs to 13 residues. The CDR3 reads CAQTECGRYEQYF. DNA for the CDR3: TGTGCTCAGACTGAGTGCGGGAGATACGAGCAGTACTTC.

This clonotype was counted a few times. The chain combines TRBV4-3 with TRBJ1-6, with D uncertain. Germline V lookup: CDR1 LGHNA, CDR2 YSLEER. Trimming took off 4 bases at V and 9 bases at J, with 16 bases between the two ends. This CDR3 is 15 amino acids long. CDR3 DNA: TGCGCCAGCAGCCGCCGGGATAGGGAAGGTTCACCCCTCCACTTT. It codes for CASSRRDREGSPLHF.

This sequence joins TRBV4-2 and TRBJ1-4, with a tentative D call TRBD1 (5 bases). This CDR3 has 15 amino acids. V lost 2 bases and J lost 6, with 13 bases in between. CDR1 LGHNA and CDR2 YNFKEQ come from the germline V gene. CDR3 amino acids: CASSQTGTVDEKLFF. DNA for the CDR3: TGTGCCAGCAGCCAAACCGGGACGGTGGATGAAAAACTGTTTTTT.

This rearrangement joins TRBV6-5 to TRBJ2-7; a weak D match, TRBD2 (5 bases). V shed 4 bases and J shed 4 bases, with 14 bases lying between them. The CDR3 is 14 amino acids. CDR1 and CDR2 (germline): MNHEY, SVGAGI. This CDR3 reads CASSWRGSRYEQYF. The DNA of the CDR3 is TGTGCCAGCAGTTGGAGAGGGAGCAGATACGAGCAGTACTTC.